One T cell receptor beta chain is described in this entry. The antigen is undetermined. This record belongs to a study of T cell responses to AZD1222 COVID-19 vaccine. Study-level points and caveats: Repertoires were collected only later (after the peak T cell response had occurred).

Germline V lookup: CDR1 SNHLY, CDR2 FYNNEI. The length of the CDR3 is 15 residues. The germline V and J ends were trimmed by 1 base and 6 bases, with 13 bases remaining between them. Repertoires were generated with immunoSEQ multiplex PCR, while TCRdb's copy carries only in-frame clones and drops some. The table lists about 150,000 clones, approximately 92% of them singletons. Here the sequenced sample was peripheral blood, taken 28 days after the second AZD1222 dose. This chain uses TRBV2 with TRBJ2-1; D unclear. The TCR sequence derives from an adult who received the AZD1222 COVID-19 vaccine. This chain's CDR3 is CASSEGSFGPNEQFF. The CDR3 DNA reads as TGTGCCAGCAGTGAAGGGTCCTTCGGTCCCAATGAGCAGTTCTTC.